This T cell receptor (beta chain) was documented in a study of regulatory T cells in long-lasting Graves disease. Regarding the study as a whole: The study found lower TCR diversity in persistent Graves' patients than in newly diagnosed ones.

Time point in this sample: persistent/refractory GD, antithyroid drugs over 5 years with positive TRAb. Generation of the TCR library employed RNA extracted from PBMCs. The germline gives CDR1 SGHAT, CDR2 FQDESV (reference sequence). V shed 3 bases and J shed 3 bases, with 9 bases lying between them. CDR3 size: 13 residues. This clonotype was seen many times. Antigen unknown. With iRepertoire HTBI primers and Arm-PCR of CDR3 regions, TCR beta libraries were built. Each CDR3 protein is one row after TCRdb ran MiXCR on the multiplex PCR reads. The table records a few hundred thousand distinct CDR3 sequences, around 22% of them present only once.

V usage is TRBV11-1 and J usage is TRBJ2-7; no firm D call. The material was peripheral blood mononuclear cells (PBMCs), obtained when the disease was refractory, from a patient treated with antithyroid drugs. This sequence originates from a female donor with Graves disease. This CDR3 reads CASSFGKSYEQYF. The CDR3, as DNA: TGTGCCAGCAGCTTTGGTAAGAGCTACGAGCAGTACTTC.